The 30 T cell receptor beta chains in this list originate from one sample, sequenced in a study of T cells in Graves' hyperthyroidism and ophthalmopathy. There were TCR beta CDR3 regions amplified from RNA transcripts. HTBI primers were used for first-round RT-PCR of the TCR CDR3. TCRdb reprocessed the multiplex PCR reads via MiXCR and lists one record per CDR3 protein. The data hold 730,000 or so distinct CDR3 sequences, with 18% observed a single time. What was sequenced was blood. The origin of the receptors is a woman aged 45 to 65 with Graves' hyperthyroidism that later progressed to Graves' ophthalmopathy.

This clonotype was seen once. This rearrangement joins TRBV4-1 to TRBJ2-3, with 14 bases lining up with TRBD2. With 3 bases clipped from V and 0 bases from J, the junction kept 5 bases outside the gene matches. Germline CDR1 and CDR2: MGHRA and YSYEKL. The CDR3 is 18 residues long. The CDR3 region is CASSQGLAGVTSTDTQYF. For the CDR3, the DNA is TGCGCCAGCAGCCAGGGACTAGCGGGAGTAACTAGCACAGATACGCAGTATTTT.

This chain connects TRBV9 to TRBJ1-4; maybe TRBD1 (5 bases). The V end lost 3 bases, the J end lost 4 bases, and 13 bases lay between the germline ends. The CDR3 extends over 15 amino acids. Germline loops: CDR1 SGDLS, CDR2 YYNGEE. The CDR3 is CASSDAQGGNEKLFF. The CDR3 DNA is TGTGCCAGCAGCGACGCGCAGGGCGGTAATGAAAAACTGTTTTTT.

CDR3 in DNA: TGTGCCAGCAGCGTACGGGACAGAGCCTACAATGAGCAGTTCTTC. Its protein is CASSVRDRAYNEQFF. The chain combines TRBV9 with TRBJ2-1, with 7 bases aligning to TRBD1. CDR1 is SGDLS, CDR2 YYNGEE, per germline. Trimming at V came to 1 base and at J to 2 bases, leaving 3 bases not matched to a gene. This CDR3 has 15 residues. The entire variable domain, with the rest obtained from reference TRBV9 and TRBJ2-1, is as follows: DSGVTQTPKHLITATGQRVTLRCSPRSGDLSVYWYQQSLDQGLQFLIQYYNGEERAKGNILERFSAQQFPDLHSELNLSSLELGDSALYFCASSVRDRAYNEQFFGPGTRLTVL.

This clonotype was counted ten times or more. The chain combines TRBV6-2 or TRBV6-3 with TRBJ2-7; D possibly uses TRBD1 or TRBD2 (5 bases each). CDR3 length: 14 amino acids. Germline CDR1 reads MNHEY; CDR2 reads SVGEGT. V lost 6 bases and J lost 4, with 16 bases in between. The CDR3 reads CASRGRKKAYEQYF. The CDR3, as DNA: TGTGCCAGCAGGGGACGGAAAAAGGCATACGAGCAGTACTTC.

This clonotype came up a few times. The chain links TRBV15 to TRBJ2-3; D perhaps matches TRBD1 (5 bases). Deletions cut 0 bases from V and 0 bases from J, with 7 bases between. Germline V gives CDR1 LNHNV, CDR2 YYDKDF (reference sequence). The CDR3 runs 15 residues. The CDR3 DNA sequence: TGTGCCACCAGCAGAGATCAGGGAAGCACAGATACGCAGTATTTT. Translation gives CATSRDQGSTDTQYF.

The table lists this clonotype with many counts. The gene calls are TRBV20-1 and TRBJ2-4; D is uncertain. Germline CDR1 and CDR2: DFQATT and SNEGSKA (reference sequence). This CDR3 has 13 amino acids. Between the trimmed V and J ends, which lost 5 bases and 2 bases, there was a span of 10 bases. CDR3 sequence (DNA): TGCAGTGCTTTTTCCGAGCCCAAAAACATTCAGTACTTC. This translates into CSAFSEPKNIQYF.

This clonotype has only a few counts. The V gene is TRBV29-1, the J gene TRBJ2-1, with a weak D call TRBD1 (6 bases). Germline V CDR1 and CDR2: SQVTM, ANQGSEA. Trimming stripped 1 base from V and 9 bases from J, with 10 bases between. The CDR3 consists of 12 residues. The CDR3 sequence is CSVEGTAGEQFF. CDR3 DNA: TGCAGCGTTGAAGGGACAGCCGGTGAGCAGTTCTTC.

This clonotype occurred many times. This chain joins TRBV7-2 and TRBJ2-3, with D tentatively TRBD1 or TRBD2 (6 bases each). CDR1 and CDR2 (germline): SGHTA, FQGNSA. The CDR3 contains 14 residues. V gave up 5 bases and J gave up 7 bases, with 16 bases separating them. CDR3 in amino acids: CASSPPAGTYTQYF. In nucleotides, the CDR3 is TGTGCCAGCAGCCCTCCCGCGGGGACATATACGCAGTATTTT. Looking up the rest from reference TRBV7-2 and TRBJ2-3 gives the full variable domain: GAGVSQSPSNKVTEKGKDVELRCDPISGHTALYWYRQSLGQGLEFLIYFQGNSAPDKSGLPSDRFSAERTGGSVSTLTIQRTQQEDSAVYLCASSPPAGTYTQYFGPGTRLTVL.

The J gene is TRBJ2-1, the V gene TRBV10-3, with 11 nucleotides matching TRBD2. Trimming cost V 4 bases and J 7 bases; bases outside gene matches: 12. Germline V CDR1 and CDR2: ENHRY, SYGVKD. The CDR3 contains 17 residues. For the CDR3, the DNA is TGTGCCATCAGTGTAAAAGGTAGCGGGGGGGCGCAAAATGAGCAGTTCTTC. This codes for CAISVKGSGGAQNEQFF.

This clonotype came up many times. The chain joins TRBV20-1 to TRBJ1-2; tentative D call: TRBD1 (5 bases). The CDR3 is 15 residues long. The germline CDR1 and CDR2 sequences are DFQATT and SNEGSKA (reference sequence). V was clipped by 0 bases and J by 4 bases, with 15 bases between them. The CDR3 sequence: CSARDLRGIPYGYTF. The CDR3 DNA is TGCAGTGCTAGAGATCTTAGGGGAATACCCTATGGCTACACCTTC.

This clonotype occurred many times. The gene calls are TRBV12-3 or TRBV12-4 and TRBJ1-2; perhaps TRBD1 as D (5 bases). The CDR3 totals 13 residues. Trimming left V 5 bases short and J 7 bases short, with 14 bases between. The CDR3 spells CASSTKEGAGYTF. The CDR3 DNA reads TGTGCCAGCAGTACCAAGGAAGGGGCTGGCTACACCTTC.

In its sample, this clonotype was seen a few times. This chain links TRBV5-1 with TRBJ2-7; 9 positions agree with TRBD1. V lost 3 bases to trimming and J lost 5 bases; unmatched junction nucleotides: 9. CDR1 SGHRS and CDR2 YFSETQ come from the germline V gene. This CDR3 is 15 amino acids long. CDR3: CASSWGDRERNEQYF. Here the CDR3 DNA reads TGCGCCAGCAGCTGGGGGGACAGGGAGAGGAACGAGCAGTACTTC.

Worth noting for this clonotype: One base away lies a much larger clone, so this may be a sequencing read error. This chain links TRBV3-1 with TRBJ2-2; TRBD1 aligns across 8 bases. CDR3 size: 17 residues. Germline V lookup: CDR1 LGHDT, CDR2 YNNKEL (reference sequence). In DNA, the CDR3 is TGTACCAGCAGCCCCGGGGACAGGAAATCGAACACCGGGGAGCTGTTTTTT. It encodes CTSSPGDRKSNTGELFF.

The genes are TRBV6-1 and TRBJ1-6, with a tentative D call TRBD1 (6 bases). The germline V and J ends were trimmed by 6 bases and 6 bases, with 18 bases remaining between them. CDR3 size: 16 residues. Germline V lookup: CDR1 MNHNS, CDR2 SASEGT. CDR3 amino acids: CASRITGSLANSPLHF. For the CDR3, the DNA is TGTGCCAGCAGAATCACAGGGTCCCTCGCTAATTCACCCCTCCACTTT.

At least ten counts were recorded for this clonotype. The rearrangement uses TRBV7-8 and TRBJ2-5; D is unresolved. Trimming took 0 bases from V and 5 from J, leaving 10 bases between them. The germline V gene has CDR1 SGHVS and CDR2 FQNEAQ. CDR3 size: 14 residues. As DNA, the CDR3 is TGTGCCAGCAGCTTAGCGCGGTTGGGGGAGACCCAGTACTTC. It specifies CASSLARLGETQYF.

The chain combines TRBV11-2 with TRBJ2-2, with TRBD2 matching over 13 bases. The CDR3 extends over 17 amino acids. From germline, CDR1 is SGHAT and CDR2 FQNNGV. Trimming took 6 bases from V and 4 from J; bases not matched to a gene: 8. The CDR3 loop is CASRKLAGGRPTGELFF. CDR3 DNA sequence: TGTGCCAGCAGAAAACTAGCGGGGGGGCGTCCCACCGGGGAGCTGTTTTTT.

This clonotype was counted only a few times. This sequence joins TRBV20-1 and TRBJ1-5; D not certain. The germline V gene encodes CDR1 DFQATT and CDR2 SNEGSKA (reference sequence). The CDR3 is 14 residues long. With 3 bases removed from V and 0 bases from J, the gap between germline ends came to 9 bases. The CDR3 DNA sequence: TGCAGTGCTAGTGAGGCACATAGCAATCAGCCCCAGCATTTT. Its translation is CSASEAHSNQPQHF.

The gene calls are TRBV19 and TRBJ1-5, with 8 bases identical to TRBD1. Germline V gene lookup returns CDR1 LNHDA and CDR2 SQIVND (reference sequence). The V gene end was trimmed by 8 bases and the J gene end by 0 bases; junction bases not matched to a gene: 6. This CDR3 has 15 residues. The CDR3 bases are TGTGCCAGTGGACAGGGACCAAATAGCAATCAGCCCCAGCATTTT. This codes for CASGQGPNSNQPQHF.

This clonotype was picked up many times. The V gene is TRBV5-1, the J gene TRBJ2-3, with 9 nucleotides matching TRBD2. Germline CDR1 SGHRS, CDR2 YFSETQ. This CDR3 has 16 amino acids. V lost 7 bases to trimming and J lost 2 bases; unmatched junction nucleotides: 11. DNA of the CDR3: TGCGCCAGCTTTAGGGGGCTAGCGGGGACCACAGATACGCAGTATTTT. It specifies CASFRGLAGTTDTQYF.

The chain carries TRBV10-3 and TRBJ2-5; D is perhaps TRBD2 (6 bases). Trimming pared 5 bases from V and 7 bases from J, leaving 8 bases between. The CDR3 runs 11 residues. Looked up from germline, CDR1 is ENHRY and CDR2 is SYGVKD. CDR3 region: CAISSGGTQYF. CDR3 DNA: TGTGCCATCAGTTCCGGGGGGACCCAGTACTTC.

This clonotype has at least ten counts. The V gene is TRBV3-1, the J gene TRBJ1-1; 7 nucleotides match TRBD1. Germline CDR1 reads LGHDT; CDR2 reads YNNKEL (reference sequence). CDR3 size: 14 residues. The junction had 4 bases not matched to a gene; V was cut back by 5 bases and J by 1 base. The CDR3 DNA reads TGTGCCAGCAGCGAACAGGGGAGGAACACTGAAGCTTTCTTT. Translation gives CASSEQGRNTEAFF.

The chain is built from TRBV5-5 and TRBJ1-2, with a weak D call TRBD1 (5 bases). The CDR3 runs to 16 residues. V was trimmed by 4 bases and J by 6 bases, leaving 22 bases between them. Germline V CDR1 and CDR2: SGHKS, YYEKEE (reference sequence). The CDR3: CASSTAGRVGMNGYTF. For the CDR3, the DNA is TGTGCCAGCAGCACGGCGGGCAGGGTAGGAATGAATGGCTACACCTTC.

Comments on this clonotype: A much larger clonotype is one base distant, so this may be a read error. The rearrangement joins TRBV7-9 to TRBJ2-5, with 9 bases that match TRBD1. Per the germline V gene, CDR1 is SEHNR and CDR2 is FQNEAQ (reference sequence). CDR3 length: 15 residues. Germline trimming cut 5 bases from V and 3 bases from J; bases unmatched to any gene: 7. In DNA, the CDR3 is TGTGCCAGCAGCATCCCGGGACAGGGAGAAGAGACCCAGTACTTC. Translating gives CASSIPGQGEETQYF.

In this sample, this clonotype turned up many times. The genes are TRBV6-1 and TRBJ2-1; D is possibly TRBD1 or TRBD2 (5 bases each). CDR1 MNHNS and CDR2 SASEGT come from the germline V gene. This CDR3 contains 15 residues. V was cut by 5 bases and J by 5 bases, with 16 bases left in between. The CDR3 coding sequence is TGTGCCAGCAGTTTCACCGGGACCGAAAACAATGAGCAGTTCTTC. As protein: CASSFTGTENNEQFF.

In its sample, this clonotype was seen a few times. This chain links TRBV6-1 with TRBJ1-5; D gene unclear. Between the trimmed V and J ends, which lost 1 base and 0 bases, there was a span of 7 bases. Germline CDR1 reads MNHNS; CDR2 reads SASEGT. The CDR3 length is 15 residues. This CDR3 is CASSEVSYSNQPQHF. CDR3 coding DNA: TGTGCCAGCAGTGAAGTAAGCTATAGCAATCAGCCCCAGCATTTT.

The chain carries TRBV3-1 and TRBJ1-5; no firm D call. Germline CDR1 reads LGHDT; CDR2 reads YNNKEL (reference sequence). CDR3 length equals 18 residues. Deletions cut 0 bases from V and 0 bases from J, with 15 bases between. The CDR3 spells CASSQDLEGWDSNQPQHF. The CDR3 nucleotides are TGTGCCAGCAGCCAAGATCTTGAAGGGTGGGATAGCAATCAGCCCCAGCATTTT. The full variable domain, rest sourced from reference TRBV3-1 and TRBJ1-5, is DTAVSQTPKYLVTQMGNDKSIKCEQNLGHDTMYWYKQDSKKFLKIMFSYNNKELIINETVPNRFSPKSPDKAHLNLHINSLELGDSAVYFCASSQDLEGWDSNQPQHFGDGTRLSIL.

This clonotype was observed a few times. The rearrangement uses TRBV6-1 and TRBJ2-2; 7 bases agree with TRBD2. The CDR3 covers 15 residues. Trimming took 4 bases from V and 1 from J; bases not matched to a gene: 3. The germline CDR1 and CDR2 sequences are MNHNS and SASEGT. The CDR3: CASSGSGENTGELFF. Written as DNA, the CDR3 is TGTGCCAGCAGTGGCAGCGGGGAGAACACCGGGGAGCTGTTTTTT.

The CDR3 DNA sequence: TGTGCCAGCAGTCCTAAGAGGGGGGCTAACTATGGCTACACCTTC. This encodes CASSPKRGANYGYTF. The rearrangement links TRBV7-6 to TRBJ1-2, with D tentatively TRBD1 (6 bases). The CDR3 is made up of 15 amino acids. Germline V gene lookup returns CDR1 SGHVS and CDR2 FNYEAQ. Trimming removed 6 bases at V and 0 bases at J, with 14 bases between.

The J gene is TRBJ1-4, the V gene TRBV7-6, with a weak D call TRBD1 (5 bases). CDR3 length: 14 residues. The V end was cut by 5 bases, the J end by 11 bases, with 18 bases between. From germline, CDR1 is SGHVS and CDR2 FNYEAQ. The CDR3 nucleotides are TGTGCCAGCAGCGAAGACGGGGGGAGGGAGAAACTGTTTTTT. Protein product: CASSEDGGREKLFF. The variable domain in full, completed from reference TRBV7-6 and TRBJ1-4, reads GAGVSQSPRYKVTKRGQDVALRCDPISGHVSLYWYRQALGQGPEFLTYFNYEAQQDKSGLPNDRFSAERPEGSISTLTIQRTEQRDSAMYRCASSEDGGREKLFFGSGTQLSVL.

This chain connects TRBV7-2 to TRBJ1-5; D ambiguous. Looked up from germline, CDR1 is SGHTA and CDR2 is FQGNSA. The CDR3 spans 15 residues. Trimming took 1 base from V and 3 from J, leaving 10 bases between them. The CDR3 bases are TGTGCCAGCAGCTTAGAGTCAGTTAACAATCAGCCCCAGCATTTT. Translating it yields CASSLESVNNQPQHF.